These 14 T cell receptor beta chains originate from one sample sequenced in a study of T-cell reconstitution after alpha-beta-depleted transplantation in children (TCRdb year 2016). Libraries were built with PCR. The sequencing machine was an Illumina HiSeq 2500. To normalize quantification of the TCRbeta repertoire, the TCR libraries were built with molecular barcoding that relied on unique molecular identifiers. TCRdb reworked the public reads: Q25 trimming with fastp, MiXCR clone assembly, productive beta chains retained. Each entry merges the rows of one CDR3 protein and shows their most common DNA and genes. The sample contains approximately 510,000 distinct CDR3 sequences, approximately 20% of them found a single time. The ten largest clones represent 3.3% of the sample. Sequenced here: PBMCs from the stem cell graft donor, sampled from the stem cell graft. All receptors derive from a human donor who donated a stem cell graft to a child with acute lymphoblastic leukemia.

The genes are TRBV7-8 and TRBJ1-2; the match to TRBD1 covers 10 bases. V was pared by 3 bases and J by 4 bases, with 5 bases of the junction left unmatched. This CDR3 has 15 amino acids. Germline lookup yields CDR1 SGHVS and CDR2 FQNEAQ. CDR3 region: CASSFRDRGGYGYTF. The CDR3 DNA reads TGTGCCAGCAGCTTCCGGGACAGGGGCGGCTATGGCTACACCTTC.

As DNA, the CDR3 is TGCAGTGCTCCATTAGTGGATTACGAGCAGTACTTC. This sequence encodes CSAPLVDYEQYF. The genes are TRBV20-1 and TRBJ2-7; no clear D gene. The germline gives CDR1 DFQATT, CDR2 SNEGSKA (reference sequence). The V and J ends lost 5 bases and 4 bases respectively, with 12 bases between them. This CDR3 has 12 amino acids.

This sequence joins TRBV27 and TRBJ1-5; possibly TRBD1 for D (5 bases). The CDR3 sequence is 14 residues long. Trimming took 5 bases from V and 1 from J, leaving 9 bases between them. Germline V gene data show CDR1 as MNHEY and CDR2 as SMNVEV (reference sequence). This CDR3 is CASSREGSNQPQHF. The CDR3 DNA follows: TGTGCCAGCAGTCGAGAGGGGAGCAATCAGCCCCAGCATTTT.

Only a few counts were recorded for this clonotype. The CDR3 region has the DNA TGCAGCGTTGGAAGCGGGGGAATGTCAGATACGCAGTATTTT. This translates into CSVGSGGMSDTQYF. The rearrangement joins TRBV29-1 to TRBJ2-3, with 8 bases aligning to TRBD2. The CDR3 loop spans 14 amino acids. Trimming cost V 4 bases and J 4 bases; bases outside gene matches: 7. Germline values: CDR1 SQVTM, CDR2 ANQGSEA.

This clonotype appeared a few times. The chain is built from TRBV7-8 and TRBJ2-5; D is uncertain. Trimming removed 1 base from V and 5 bases from J, with 14 bases in between. CDR1 is SGHVS, CDR2 FQNEAQ, per germline. This CDR3 contains 15 residues. The DNA for the CDR3 is TGTGCCAGCAGCTTAGTAGGTGCGGAGTGGGAGACCCAGTACTTC. Amino acids: CASSLVGAEWETQYF.

The sample holds a few counts of this clonotype. V is TRBV5-1 and J is TRBJ2-3, with TRBD1 matching over 7 bases. The CDR3 is 14 amino acids. From germline, CDR1 is SGHRS and CDR2 YFSETQ. With 4 bases clipped from V and 4 bases from J, the junction kept 6 bases outside the gene matches. The CDR3 protein is CASSVRQGSDTQYF. Here the CDR3 DNA reads TGCGCCAGCAGCGTACGACAGGGCTCAGATACGCAGTATTTT.

This clonotype appeared a few times. The V call is TRBV3-1, the J call TRBJ2-7; D gene uncertain. CDR3 length equals 14 residues. The germline gives CDR1 LGHDT, CDR2 YNNKEL (reference sequence). Trimming pared 0 bases from V and 1 base from J, leaving 7 bases between. In DNA, the CDR3 is TGTGCCAGCAGCCAAGAGGGTATTTCCTACGAGCAGTACTTC. Its translation: CASSQEGISYEQYF.

The chain couples TRBV5-4 to TRBJ2-5; unclear D gene. The V gene's germline CDR1 is SGHNT and CDR2 YYREEE (reference sequence). Deletions cut 2 bases from V and 2 bases from J, with 10 bases between. The CDR3 length is 14 residues. The CDR3 bases are TGTGCCAGCAGCTTTATTCGGCAGCAAGAGACCCAGTACTTC. Protein sequence: CASSFIRQQETQYF.

The sample holds a few counts of this clonotype. V and J are TRBV20-1 and TRBJ2-1; 9 nucleotides match TRBD2. CDR1 DFQATT and CDR2 SNEGSKA come from the germline V gene (reference sequence). The CDR3 is made up of 16 amino acids. V lost 0 bases to trimming and J lost 7 bases; unmatched junction nucleotides: 10. CDR3 nucleotides: TGCAGTGCTAGAGATGGGGCGGGAGGGAGATGGAATGAGCAGTTCTTC. Amino acid sequence: CSARDGAGGRWNEQFF.

The V call is TRBV15, the J call TRBJ2-7, with D possibly matching TRBD1 (6 bases). This CDR3 spans 16 amino acids. Germline CDR1 is LNHNV and CDR2 is YYDKDF (reference sequence). V was trimmed by 3 bases and J by 6 bases, leaving 21 bases between them. The CDR3 DNA sequence: TGTGCCACCAGCAGTGCAAGATTGGGGGCGCGTAGCGAGCAGTACTTC. This gives the protein CATSSARLGARSEQYF. Full variable domain (outside the CDR3, taken from reference TRBV15 and TRBJ2-7): DAMVIQNPRYQVTQFGKPVTLSCSQTLNHNVMYWYQQKSSQAPKLLFHYYDKDFNNEADTPDNFQSRRPNTSFCFLDIRSPGLGDTAMYLCATSSARLGARSEQYFGPGTRLTVT.

This clonotype was recorded a few times. The gene calls are TRBV9 and TRBJ2-6; TRBD1 matches 10 bases. Germline assignment: CDR1 SGDLS and CDR2 YYNGEE. The junction had 19 bases not matched to a gene; V was cut back by 7 bases and J by 0 bases. This CDR3 spans 21 amino acids. CDR3 residues: CASPDRGRLEGMSSGANVLTF. The CDR3 DNA is TGTGCCAGCCCGGACAGGGGGAGGCTCGAGGGAATGAGCTCTGGGGCCAACGTCCTGACTTTC.

V gene TRBV7-3 combines with J gene TRBJ1-2; 8 bases map to TRBD1. This CDR3 comprises 16 residues. V lost 3 bases, J lost 4 bases, and 10 bases stayed unmatched. Germline loops: CDR1 SGHTA, CDR2 FQGTGA. CDR3 loop: CASSFQGAQGSYGYTF. In DNA, the CDR3 is TGTGCCAGCAGCTTCCAGGGGGCGCAAGGTAGCTATGGCTACACCTTC.

This clonotype turned up a few times. J is TRBJ2-5 and V is TRBV29-1; unclear D gene. The CDR3 has 12 amino acids. The germline gives CDR1 SQVTM, CDR2 ANQGSEA. Deletions cut 4 bases from V and 4 bases from J, with 10 bases between. The CDR3 region is CSVALGGETQYF. The CDR3 coding sequence is TGCAGCGTTGCTCTAGGTGGAGAGACCCAGTACTTC.

The gene calls are TRBV5-1 and TRBJ2-7; D perhaps matches TRBD2 (7 bases). The V gene's germline CDR1 is SGHRS and CDR2 YFSETQ. Trimming took 2 bases from V and 7 from J, leaving 25 bases between them. CDR3 length equals 17 residues. The CDR3 sequence: CASSFTFQTSRGPEQYF. CDR3 coding DNA: TGCGCCAGCAGCTTTACCTTCCAGACTAGCCGGGGGCCGGAGCAGTACTTC.